The rows below give T cell receptor beta chains drawn from one sample of a study of CD8+ T cells in alopecia areata. TCRdb's table, derived via immunoSEQ multiplex PCR, lists solely in-frame clones and lacks some. The table shows 190,000 or so clones, with 45% to 65% occurring only once. The starting material was CD4+ T cells sorted from blood, obtained at week 4, from a patient treated with tofacitinib. These receptors were obtained from a human donor with alopecia areata. The CDR3 runs from the conserved cysteine through the conserved F or W. The D gene is left open where the match is weak. Clone size is given for some rows only: seen once, a few or many times, or a class if the clone is expanded.

.	TRBD2	TRBV9	TRBJ2-1	CASSPGSRLAGEQFF	TGTGCCAGCAGCCCCGGTAGTCGACTAGCGGGGGAGCAGTTCTTC
.	.	TRBV29-1	TRBJ2-1	CSVTPNNNEQFF	TGCAGCGTCACCCCAAATAACAATGAGCAGTTCTTC
few	.	TRBV28	TRBJ1-5	CASSLSLNQPQHF	TGTGCCAGCAGTTTATCCCTAAATCAGCCCCAGCATTTT
few	TRBD1	TRBV11-2	TRBJ1-5	CASSRDRVNQPQHF	TGTGCCAGCAGCAGGGACAGGGTCAATCAGCCCCAGCATTTT
few	.	TRBV4-1	TRBJ1-5	CASSRGDPPQHF	TGCGCCAGCAGCCGGGGGGATCCGCCCCAGCATTTT
.	.	TRBV4-3	TRBJ1-1	CASSQDLTWTVRAFF	TGCGCCAGCAGCCAAGATCTAACTTGGACGGTGAGAGCTTTCTTT
few	.	TRBV4-3	TRBJ1-4	CASSRQKSGEKLFF	TGCGCCAGCAGCCGCCAAAAGTCGGGGGAAAAACTGTTTTTT
.	TRBD2	TRBV5-6	TRBJ2-3	CASSLRLAGVKDTQYF	TGTGCCAGCAGCTTGAGGCTAGCGGGGGTGAAAGATACGCAGTATTTT
.	.	TRBV29-1	TRBJ1-1	CSARAGERAFF	TGCAGCGCCCGGGCGGGGGAGCGAGCTTTCTTT
.	.	TRBV30	TRBJ1-5	CAWSVGGGNQPQHF	TGTGCCTGGAGTGTAGGGGGGGGCAATCAGCCCCAGCATTTT
.	.	TRBV29-1	TRBJ2-3	CSVERDPNTQYF	TGCAGCGTTGAAAGGGATCCTAATACGCAGTATTTT
.	.	TRBV11-2	TRBJ2-1	CASSLTNTGEQFF	TGTGCCAGCAGCCTTACGAATACCGGTGAGCAGTTCTTC
once	.	TRBV10-3	TRBJ1-1	CAISPFATRDTEAFF	TGTGCCATCAGCCCCTTCGCAACCAGAGACACTGAAGCTTTCTTT
.	.	TRBV4-1	TRBJ1-6	CASSQEPQPFHSPLHF	TGCGCCAGCAGCCAAGAACCACAGCCATTCCATTCACCCCTCCACTTT
.	.	TRBV6-1	TRBJ2-6	CAREQGRVRANVLTF	TGTGCCAGGGAACAGGGGAGGGTCCGGGCCAACGTCCTGACTTTC
.	.	TRBV30	TRBJ2-6	CAWSVVSVSGANVLTF	TGTGCCTGGAGTGTCGTGTCTGTCTCTGGGGCCAACGTCCTGACTTTC
.	.	TRBV23-1	TRBJ1-2	CASTKDYGYTF	TGCGCCAGCACCAAGGACTATGGCTACACCTTC
.	.	TRBV5-1	TRBJ1-5	CASSLGVPSNQPQHF	TGCGCCAGCAGCTTGGGGGTACCTAGCAATCAGCCCCAGCATTTT
.	TRBD1	TRBV29-1	TRBJ1-6	CSVRGRQGFNSPLHF	TGCAGCGTTCGGGGACGACAGGGGTTTAATTCACCCCTCCACTTT
.	.	TRBV28	TRBJ2-7	CASSLLLGKEEQYF	TGTGCCAGCAGTCTTTTATTGGGGAAGGAGGAGCAGTACTTC
few	TRBD1	TRBV5-1	TRBJ2-7	CASSDRQGYEQYF	TGCGCCAGCAGCGATAGACAGGGGTACGAGCAGTACTTC
few	.	TRBV30	TRBJ1-2	CAWEIGGGYTF	TGTGCCTGGGAGATCGGGGGAGGCTACACCTTC
.	TRBD1	TRBV27	TRBJ2-7	CATSKGQFYEQYF	TGTGCCACTTCTAAGGGACAGTTTTACGAGCAGTACTTC
.	TRBD1	TRBV30	TRBJ2-7	CAWTGVGPYEQYF	TGTGCTTGGACAGGGGTCGGACCCTACGAGCAGTACTTC
.	.	TRBV30	TRBJ2-6	CAFFPGANVLTF	TGTGCCTTTTTTCCTGGGGCCAACGTCCTGACTTTC
.	TRBD2	TRBV7-2	TRBJ2-5	CASSSGLAGKTQYF	TGTGCCAGCAGCTCGGGACTAGCGGGGAAGACCCAGTACTTC
once	.	TRBV4-1	TRBJ2-7	CASSQDGEQYF	TGCGCCAGCAGCCAAGACGGCGAGCAGTACTTC
.	.	TRBV20-1	TRBJ2-3	CSARNERAQYF	TGCAGTGCTAGAAACGAAAGGGCGCAGTATTTT
.	.	TRBV7-9	TRBJ1-2	CASTRAGTGGYTF	TGTGCCAGCACCAGGGCGGGCACGGGTGGCTACACCTTC
few	.	TRBV30	TRBJ1-1	CAGGGEGGVTEAFF	TGTGCCGGAGGAGGAGAAGGGGGGGTCACTGAAGCTTTCTTT
once	.	TRBV29-1	TRBJ2-5	CSGSGAVQETQYF	TGCAGCGGCTCGGGGGCGGTACAAGAGACCCAGTACTTC
few	.	TRBV5-1	TRBJ1-5	CASRRDNNQPQHF	TGCGCCAGCAGGCGGGACAACAATCAGCCCCAGCATTTT
.	.	TRBV5-1	TRBJ2-5	CASSSLGGPQETQYF	TGCGCCAGCAGCTCCCTCGGGGGGCCTCAAGAGACCCAGTACTTC
.	TRBD1	TRBV28	TRBJ1-2	CASSSPGQNYGYTF	TGTGCCAGCAGTTCCCCGGGACAGAACTATGGCTACACCTTC
.	TRBD2	TRBV7-9	TRBJ2-3	CASSLGAGGDTQYF	TGTGCCAGCAGCTTAGGTGCGGGGGGAGATACGCAGTATTTT
.	.	TRBV6-5	TRBJ1-5	CASSYSGADQPQHF	TGTGCCAGCAGTTACTCTGGGGCCGATCAGCCCCAGCATTTT
few	TRBD1	TRBV7-9	TRBJ1-5	CASSLVLGQGSNQPQHF	TGTGCCAGCAGCTTAGTCTTGGGACAGGGGAGCAATCAGCCCCAGCATTTT
few	TRBD1	TRBV29-1	TRBJ1-6	CSVGQANSPLHF	TGCAGCGTCGGACAGGCAAATTCACCCCTCCACTTT
.	.	TRBV30	TRBJ1-2	CAWIDPRRGANYGYTF	TGTGCCTGGATCGACCCTCGCAGGGGAGCGAACTATGGCTACACCTTC
once	.	TRBV5-6	TRBJ1-1	CASRSTWGNTEAFF	TGTGCCAGCAGAAGTACTTGGGGGAACACTGAAGCTTTCTTT
.	.	TRBV20-1	TRBJ1-1	CSASGRTEAFF	TGCAGTGCTTCAGGGCGGACTGAAGCTTTCTTT
.	TRBD1	TRBV29-1	TRBJ1-1	CSAGTGGSWSTEAFF	TGCAGTGCCGGGACAGGGGGCTCTTGGAGCACTGAAGCTTTCTTT
.	TRBD1	TRBV2	TRBJ1-4	CASSRDSLGDEKLFF	TGTGCCAGCAGTCGGGACAGCCTAGGCGATGAAAAACTGTTTTTT
.	TRBD1	TRBV2	TRBJ2-6	CASRDRQGYGANVLTF	TGTGCCAGCAGAGACCGACAGGGGTATGGGGCCAACGTCCTGACTTTC
.	.	TRBV4-2	TRBJ1-2	CASSQGVGGHSLLTF	TGTGCCAGCAGCCAAGGGGTCGGCGGTCATAGCTTACTAACCTTC
.	TRBD1	TRBV6-5	TRBJ1-1	CASSRDRDTEAFF	TGTGCCAGCAGTCGGGACAGGGACACTGAAGCTTTCTTT
.	TRBD1	TRBV28	TRBJ2-7	CASSLGDRTWGEQYF	TGTGCCAGCAGTTTAGGGGACAGGACTTGGGGGGAGCAGTACTTC
.	TRBD1	TRBV29-1	TRBJ1-2	CSVRPGTGAGYGYTF	TGCAGCGTCCGTCCCGGGACAGGGGCAGGCTATGGCTACACCTTC
.	.	TRBV29-1	TRBJ2-5	CSVRQQETQYF	TGCAGCGTCAGACAGCAAGAGACCCAGTACTTC
.	.	TRBV29-1	TRBJ2-1	CSVERPLAAPRQFF	TGCAGCGTTGAACGTCCCCTGGCGGCCCCGAGGCAGTTCTTC
.	TRBD1	TRBV2	TRBJ1-1	CASSEPGQMNTEAFF	TGTGCCAGCAGTGAACCGGGACAGATGAACACTGAAGCTTTCTTT
few	TRBD1	TRBV19	TRBJ1-1	CASSAQGGTEAFF	TGTGCCAGTAGTGCTCAGGGGGGCACTGAAGCTTTCTTT